A selection of T cell receptor beta chains follows, all from one sample in a study of blood T cell repertoires in COVID-19. The data were produced by immunoSEQ multiplex PCR, yet TCRdb's version contains in-frame clones alone and is incomplete. Of some 300,000 clones listed, approximately 89% are singletons. Sequences were obtained from peripheral blood. These receptor sequences come from a woman younger than 45 who had recovered from COVID-19. CDR3s include the opening cysteine and the closing phenylalanine or tryptophan. A D gene is named only where the DNA matches it firmly. For some rows the clone size is stated as once, few or many, or as a class when expanded; others skip it.

j_call | cdr3_length | d_call | clone_size | v_call | cdr3_nt | cdr3_aa
TRBJ1-2 | 14 | TRBD1 | - | TRBV7-9 | TGTGCCAGCAGCTTGGGACAGAATAACTATGGCTACACCTTC | CASSLGQNNYGYTF
TRBJ2-7 | 13 | - | - | TRBV28 | TGTGCCAGCACCCTAGGCCGATTGTCCGAGCAGTACTTC | CASTLGRLSEQYF
TRBJ2-5 | 15 | - | once | TRBV14 | TGTGCCAGCAGCCAAGTTATAACTGTAAAAGAGACCCAGTACTTC | CASSQVITVKETQYF
TRBJ2-1 | 16 | - | - | TRBV4-2 | TGTGCCAGCAGCCAAGACCGAGGGTCAAGAGGGAATGAGCAGTTCTTC | CASSQDRGSRGNEQFF
TRBJ2-1 | 17 | TRBD1 | - | TRBV24-1 | TGTGCCACCAGTGATTTACAACAGGGGGGATCCTACAATGAGCAGTTCTTC | CATSDLQQGGSYNEQFF
TRBJ1-6 | 17 | TRBD1 | - | TRBV7-7 | TGTGCCAGCAGCTTAACTCCCGGACAGGCTTTTAATTCACCCCTCCACTTT | CASSLTPGQAFNSPLHF
TRBJ2-7 | 20 | TRBD2 | - | TRBV28 | TGTGCCAGCAGCCGTCGGGTTATTAGTTCTTCAGCGGGGATCGGCTACGAGCAGTACTTC | CASSRRVISSSAGIGYEQYF
TRBJ2-7 | 13 | TRBD2 | - | TRBV30 | TGTGCCTGGAGGCACCGAGCGGGATACGAGCAGTACTTC | CAWRHRAGYEQYF
TRBJ1-2 | 13 | TRBD1 | - | TRBV6-5 | TGTGCCAGCAGGGATACAGGGGAACGTGGCTACACCTTC | CASRDTGERGYTF
TRBJ2-1 | 18 | TRBD2 | once | TRBV11-2 | TGTGCCAGCAGCCGTACTAGCGGGGGCCCCCCAACGTGGGTTGAGCAGTTCTTC | CASSRTSGGPPTWVEQFF
TRBJ1-2 | 14 | TRBD1 | - | TRBV7-2 | TGTGCCAGCAGCTTATACAGGGGAGACTATGGCTACACCTTC | CASSLYRGDYGYTF
TRBJ1-1 | 14 | TRBD1 | - | TRBV2 | TGTGCCAGCCACCCCCAGGGGGCCGATACTGAAGCTTTCTTT | CASHPQGADTEAFF
TRBJ1-2 | 15 | TRBD1 | - | TRBV7-2 | TGTGCCAGCAGCTTAGCGCCGACAGGGGGTCATGGCTACACCTTC | CASSLAPTGGHGYTF
TRBJ1-1 | 16 | - | - | TRBV5-1 | TGCGCCAGCAGCTTAATGCCCGCCGGGACTTCCACTGAAGCTTTCTTT | CASSLMPAGTSTEAFF
TRBJ2-7 | 16 | - | - | TRBV4-3 | TGCGCCAGCAGCCGCTGGGTCGGGGGAGGTGGGTACGAGCAGTACTTC | CASSRWVGGGGYEQYF
TRBJ2-1 | 15 | - | - | TRBV16 | TGTGCCAGCAGCCAATCCGCGGGCGACTACAATGAGCAGTTCTTC | CASSQSAGDYNEQFF
TRBJ1-1 | 15 | TRBD1 | - | TRBV2 | TGTGCCAGCAGCGCGGATGGGACAGCGAACACTGAAGCTTTCTTT | CASSADGTANTEAFF
TRBJ1-1 | 13 | - | - | TRBV10-2 | TGCGCCAGCAGTGAATTTAAGAACACTGAAGCTTTCTTT | CASSEFKNTEAFF
TRBJ1-1 | 12 | - | once | TRBV5-4 | TGTGCCAGCTCACGGGGGGGCACTGAAGCTTTCTTT | CASSRGGTEAFF